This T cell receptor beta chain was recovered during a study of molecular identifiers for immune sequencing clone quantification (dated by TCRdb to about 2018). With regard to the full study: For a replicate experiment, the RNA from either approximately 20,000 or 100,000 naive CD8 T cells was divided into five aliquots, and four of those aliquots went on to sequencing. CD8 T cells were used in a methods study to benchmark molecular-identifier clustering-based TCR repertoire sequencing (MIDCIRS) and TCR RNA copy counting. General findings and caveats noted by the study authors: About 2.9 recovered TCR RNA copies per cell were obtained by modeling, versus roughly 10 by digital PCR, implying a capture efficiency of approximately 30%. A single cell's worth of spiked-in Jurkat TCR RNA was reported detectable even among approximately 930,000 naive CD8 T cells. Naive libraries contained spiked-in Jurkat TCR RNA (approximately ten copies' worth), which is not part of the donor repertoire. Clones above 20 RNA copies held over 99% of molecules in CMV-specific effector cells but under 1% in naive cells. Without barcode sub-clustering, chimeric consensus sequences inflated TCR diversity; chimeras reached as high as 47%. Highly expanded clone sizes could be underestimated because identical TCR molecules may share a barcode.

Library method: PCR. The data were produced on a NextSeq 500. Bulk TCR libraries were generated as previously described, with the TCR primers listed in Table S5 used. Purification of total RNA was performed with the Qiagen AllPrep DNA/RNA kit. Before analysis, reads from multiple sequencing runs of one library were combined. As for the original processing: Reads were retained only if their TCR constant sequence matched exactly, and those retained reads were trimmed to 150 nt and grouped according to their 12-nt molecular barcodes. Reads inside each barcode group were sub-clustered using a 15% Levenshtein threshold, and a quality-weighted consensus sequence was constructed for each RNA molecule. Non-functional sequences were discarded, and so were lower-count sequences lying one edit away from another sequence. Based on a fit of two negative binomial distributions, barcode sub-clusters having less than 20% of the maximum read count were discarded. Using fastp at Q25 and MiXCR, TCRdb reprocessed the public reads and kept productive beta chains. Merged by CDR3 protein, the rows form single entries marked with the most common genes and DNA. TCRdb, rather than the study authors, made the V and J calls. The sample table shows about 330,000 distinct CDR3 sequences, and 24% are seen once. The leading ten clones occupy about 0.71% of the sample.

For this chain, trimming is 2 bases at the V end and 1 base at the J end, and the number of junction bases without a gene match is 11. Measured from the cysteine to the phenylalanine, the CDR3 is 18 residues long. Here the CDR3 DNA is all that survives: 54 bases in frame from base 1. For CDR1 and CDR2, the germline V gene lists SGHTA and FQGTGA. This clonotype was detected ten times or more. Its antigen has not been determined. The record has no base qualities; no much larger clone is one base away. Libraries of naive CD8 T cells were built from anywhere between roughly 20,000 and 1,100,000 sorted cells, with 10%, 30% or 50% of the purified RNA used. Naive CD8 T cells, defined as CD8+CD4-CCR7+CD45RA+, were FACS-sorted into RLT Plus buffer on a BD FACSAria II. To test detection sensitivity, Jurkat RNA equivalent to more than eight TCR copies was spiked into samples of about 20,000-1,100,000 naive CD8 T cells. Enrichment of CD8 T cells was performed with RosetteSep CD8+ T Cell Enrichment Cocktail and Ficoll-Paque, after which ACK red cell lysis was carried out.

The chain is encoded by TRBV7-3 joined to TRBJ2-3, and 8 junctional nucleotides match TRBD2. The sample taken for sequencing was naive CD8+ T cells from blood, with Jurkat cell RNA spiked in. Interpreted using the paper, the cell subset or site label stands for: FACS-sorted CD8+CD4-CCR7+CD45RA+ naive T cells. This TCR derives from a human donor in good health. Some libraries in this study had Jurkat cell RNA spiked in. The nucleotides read TGTGCCAGCAGCTTAGAGGTCTGGCGGGAGGATGGCACAGATACGCAGTATTTT. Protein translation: CASSLEVWREDGTDTQYF.